These T cell receptor beta chains were read from a single sample in a study of early T cells in non-severe SARS-CoV-2 infection. Each CDR3 protein is one row after TCRdb ran MiXCR on the 5' RACE reads. In the table there are some 60,000 distinct CDR3 sequences, about 8.4% of which are singletons. Material: whole blood. These receptors all stem from an adult who was a healthcare worker with PCR-confirmed SARS-CoV-2 infection or an uninfected control (not recorded which). Each CDR3 is given with its conserved first and last residue. A D gene is named only where the DNA matches it firmly. Clone size appears in some rows only: once, few, many, or a class for an expanded clone.

few	TRBD1	TRBV27	TRBJ1-2	CASSFGTAGYGYTF	TGTGCCAGCAGTTTCGGGACAGCAGGCTATGGCTACACCTTC
NA	NA	TRBV20-1	TRBJ1-5	CSARDGGGSNQPQHF	TGCAGTGCTAGAGATGGAGGAGGCTCCAATCAGCCCCAGCATTTT
many	TRBD2	TRBV20-1	TRBJ2-7	CSARQPLAGWYEQYF	TGCAGTGCTAGACAACCACTAGCGGGGTGGTACGAGCAGTACTTC
NA	NA	TRBV20-1	TRBJ2-7	CSASLGGARGEQYF	TGCAGTGCTAGCCTCGGGGGAGCTCGTGGCGAGCAGTACTTC
many	TRBD2	TRBV27	TRBJ2-7	CASSLWPSGQYEQYF	TGTGCCAGCAGTTTATGGCCTAGCGGGCAATACGAGCAGTACTTC
few	NA	TRBV20-1	TRBJ1-3	CSARVGLRSGNTIYF	TGCAGTGCTAGAGTCGGACTTCGCTCTGGAAACACCATATATTTT
many	NA	TRBV20-1	TRBJ1-1	CSAAGQRGRTEAFF	TGCAGTGCAGCCGGTCAGCGGGGACGGACTGAAGCTTTCTTT
many	TRBD2	TRBV3-1	TRBJ2-7	CASSVLAGDEQYF	TGTGCCAGCAGTGTACTAGCGGGGGACGAGCAGTACTTC
many	NA	TRBV28	TRBJ1-6	CASAPHRVGDSPLHF	TGTGCCAGCGCGCCCCACAGGGTTGGGGATTCACCCCTCCACTTT
medium-sized	NA	TRBV30	TRBJ1-1	CAWRLGSNTEAFF	TGTGCCTGGAGACTGGGAAGCAACACTGAAGCTTTCTTT
few	NA	TRBV11-2	TRBJ2-3	CASSFNSDTQYF	TGTGCCAGCAGCTTCAACTCAGATACGCAGTATTTT
NA	NA	TRBV5-1	TRBJ2-7	CASSSGTLISYEQYF	TGCGCCAGCAGCTCTGGGACCCTAATATCCTACGAGCAGTACTTC
many	NA	TRBV29-1	TRBJ2-2	CSVVQGTTGELFF	TGCAGCGTTGTACAGGGAACCACCGGGGAGCTGTTTTTT
few	TRBD2	TRBV29-1	TRBJ2-5	CSVWTSGRSQETQYF	TGCAGCGTCTGGACTAGCGGGAGGTCCCAAGAGACCCAGTACTTC
many	TRBD1	TRBV5-6	TRBJ1-2	CASSLSDRGGLYGYTF	TGTGCCAGCAGCCTCTCGGACAGGGGGGGCCTCTATGGCTACACCTTC
NA	TRBD1	TRBV9	TRBJ2-7	CASSEGAGEAYEQYF	TGTGCCAGCAGCGAGGGGGCAGGGGAAGCTTACGAGCAGTACTTC
NA	TRBD1	TRBV9	TRBJ2-3	CASSALRGTATDTQYF	TGTGCCAGCAGCGCCTTAAGGGGGACAGCCACAGATACGCAGTATTTT
few	NA	TRBV7-9	TRBJ2-6	CASSSQTSGANVLTF	TGTGCCAGCAGCTCCCAAACCTCTGGGGCCAACGTCCTGACTTTC
NA	NA	TRBV29-1	TRBJ2-2	CSVVAGGGGELFF	TGCAGCGTTGTGGCAGGGGGAGGCGGGGAGCTGTTTTTT
few	NA	TRBV5-1	TRBJ2-2	CASSLGGDFNTGELFF	TGCGCCAGCAGCCTTGGAGGGGACTTCAACACCGGGGAGCTGTTTTTT
few	TRBD2	TRBV20-1	TRBJ2-5	CSARDWASGAQETQYF	TGCAGTGCTAGAGATTGGGCTAGCGGAGCCCAAGAGACCCAGTACTTC
NA	TRBD2	TRBV4-1	TRBJ2-7	CASSSQRELLGEQYF	TGCGCCAGCAGCTCCCAGCGGGAGCTATTGGGTGAGCAGTACTTC
few	TRBD2	TRBV14	TRBJ2-3	CASSQPGLAGGFLDTDTQYF	TGTGCCAGCAGCCAACCGGGACTAGCGGGAGGTTTTTTAGACACAGATACGCAGTATTTT
many	NA	TRBV10-2	TRBJ1-5	CASSPGEGQPQHF	TGCGCCAGCAGTCCTGGGGAGGGTCAGCCCCAGCATTTT
many	NA	TRBV9	TRBJ2-4	CASSGARGKNIQYF	TGTGCCAGCAGCGGAGCCAGGGGAAAAAACATTCAGTACTTC
few	NA	TRBV4-2	TRBJ2-1	CASSQGGGNEQFF	TGTGCCAGCAGCCAAGGAGGCGGGAATGAGCAGTTCTTC
few	NA	TRBV6-5	TRBJ2-7	CASSYSTQITAYEQYF	TGTGCCAGCAGTTACTCAACGCAGATTACCGCCTACGAGCAGTACTTC
many	TRBD2	TRBV20-1	TRBJ2-3	CSALGGLAVKGTDTQYF	TGCAGTGCTCTTGGTGGACTAGCGGTAAAAGGGACAGATACGCAGTATTTT
NA	NA	TRBV10-3	TRBJ2-7	CAISNSYEQYF	TGTGCCATCAGTAACTCCTACGAGCAGTACTTC